These T cell receptor beta chains were read from a single sample in a study of cytomegalovirus exposure and HLA in healthy donors. Here immunoSEQ multiplex PCR was the method, and the copy in TCRdb shows in-frame clones only, minus some. The table shows more than 110,000 clones, with 78% occurring only once. The sample consisted of PBMCs. These receptors were taken from a male donor in good health and CMV-seronegative. Each CDR3 is given with its conserved first and last residue. Clone size is stated in some rows and not others, as once, few, many or a class when expanded.

J gene,V gene,CDR3 length,clone size,CDR3 protein
TRBJ1-2,TRBV5-1,17,NA,CASGKGTGGWTNYGYTF
TRBJ2-6,TRBV5-1,17,NA,CASSLVDTRSGANVLTF
TRBJ2-1,TRBV7-7,15,NA,CASSLGLAGNNEQFF
TRBJ1-3,TRBV4-2,17,NA,CASSQEQARGSGNTIYF
TRBJ2-7,TRBV14,13,NA,CASSLRVRYEQYF
TRBJ1-1,TRBV19,18,NA,CASSPGGGIGILNTEAFF
TRBJ2-1,TRBV7-2,16,once,CASSLVGSGTPNEQFF
TRBJ2-7,TRBV7-3,15,NA,CASSFGPGSSYEQYF
TRBJ2-3,TRBV5-1,18,NA,CASSRWLITSGSEDTQYF
TRBJ2-2,TRBV5-4,18,NA,CASSPIGQGSSNTGELFF
TRBJ2-7,TRBV30,15,NA,CAWSGKTGGPYEQYF
NA,TRBV11-2,16,NA,CASSLIAGTGFNEQYF
NA,TRBV30,11,NA,CAWGQLYEQYF
TRBJ2-7,TRBV18,15,NA,CPSSRLTSASYEQYF
TRBJ2-5,TRBV7-9,14,NA,CASSYTTGRETQYF
TRBJ1-2,TRBV7-2,15,NA,CASSSRQGLNYGYTF
TRBJ2-7,TRBV30,12,NA,CAWSRVGYEQYF
TRBJ1-2,TRBV9,14,NA,CASREPGQNSGYTF
TRBJ1-6,TRBV6-4,14,NA,CASRLRDTDSPLHF
TRBJ2-7,TRBV6-1,12,NA,CASGDRGPEQYF
TRBJ2-1,TRBV29-1,12,NA,CSALTSRREQFF
TRBJ2-1,TRBV4-1,14,NA,CASGRTGDYNEQFF
TRBJ1-2,TRBV9,16,NA,CASSVAESTGRRGYTF
TRBJ1-2,TRBV7-2,14,NA,CASSFMTGLDGYTF
TRBJ1-3,TRBV6-5,14,NA,CASSYSVSGNTIYF
TRBJ2-4,TRBV30,15,NA,CAWSEQGAVRDIQYF
TRBJ2-5,TRBV7-9,15,NA,CSSSSRFDREETQYF
TRBJ2-1,TRBV4-1,15,NA,CASSQEDRTSGEQFF
TRBJ2-5,TRBV6-5,14,NA,CASSHRGPQETQYF
TRBJ1-2,TRBV15,16,NA,CATSRPTSTGIYGYTF
TRBJ1-1,TRBV5-4,15,NA,CASSLDGQSNTEAFF
TRBJ2-5,TRBV4-1,14,few,CASSQGAGQETQYF
TRBJ2-5,TRBV5-6,14,NA,CASSIPGGQETQYF
TRBJ2-5,TRBV7-6,13,NA,CASSWDSQETQYF
TRBJ1-2,TRBV9,17,NA,CASSGTGTDGDNYGYTF
TRBJ1-1,TRBV27,11,NA,CASSSSTEAFF
TRBJ2-3,TRBV7-6,15,few,CASSLDGGDADTQYF
TRBJ2-7,TRBV7-9,15,NA,CASSHTGTGGYEQYF
TRBJ2-2,TRBV7-9,14,NA,CASNTGGASGELFF
TRBJ1-5,TRBV21-1,14,NA,CASSERTGNQPQHF
TRBJ1-2,TRBV7-2,17,NA,CASSLRQGANRNYGYTF